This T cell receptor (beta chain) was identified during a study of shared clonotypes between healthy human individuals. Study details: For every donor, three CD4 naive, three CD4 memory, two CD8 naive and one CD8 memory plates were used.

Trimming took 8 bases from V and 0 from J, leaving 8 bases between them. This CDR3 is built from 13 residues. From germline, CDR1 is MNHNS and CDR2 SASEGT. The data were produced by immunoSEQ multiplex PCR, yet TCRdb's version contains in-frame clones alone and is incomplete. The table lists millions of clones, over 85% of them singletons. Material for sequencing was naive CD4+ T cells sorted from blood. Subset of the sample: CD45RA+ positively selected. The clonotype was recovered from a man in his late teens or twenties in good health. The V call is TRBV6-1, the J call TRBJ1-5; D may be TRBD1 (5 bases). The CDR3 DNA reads TGTGCCAGCGACAGCTATAGCAATCAGCCCCAGCATTTT. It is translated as CASDSYSNQPQHF.